This T cell receptor (beta chain) came from a study of shared clonotypes between healthy human individuals. Turning to the study itself: Each donor's CD8 memory used one plate, CD8 naive two, each CD4 subset three.

Method: immunoSEQ multiplex PCR; TCRdb's copy keeps in-frame clones and lacks some. The table has under 1,100,000 clones, about 76% seen once; the top ten hold 1.4% to 1.5%. A remark on this clone: Antigen specificity is unknown.

Study outcomes and limitations: Generation probability values for non-shared clonotypes were lower than those for clonotypes shared by all four donors. The sole specimen, blood, was sampled, and tissue repertoires likely differ. Sorted-subset sequencing, rarefaction showed, was incomplete despite large depth.

V lost 6 bases and J 1 base, leaving 16 bases between the germline ends. The CDR3 totals 15 residues. Germline values: CDR1 GTSNPN, CDR2 SVGIG (reference sequence). The clonotype comes from a young man in good health. Sequencing input: memory CD4+ T cells sorted from blood. As for subset: CD45RA-negative fraction. The chain combines TRBV30 with TRBJ2-4; weak D call: TRBD1 (6 bases). This CDR3 reads CACQVDSFAKNIQYF. CDR3 coding DNA: TGTGCCTGCCAAGTGGACAGTTTCGCCAAAAACATTCAGTACTTC.